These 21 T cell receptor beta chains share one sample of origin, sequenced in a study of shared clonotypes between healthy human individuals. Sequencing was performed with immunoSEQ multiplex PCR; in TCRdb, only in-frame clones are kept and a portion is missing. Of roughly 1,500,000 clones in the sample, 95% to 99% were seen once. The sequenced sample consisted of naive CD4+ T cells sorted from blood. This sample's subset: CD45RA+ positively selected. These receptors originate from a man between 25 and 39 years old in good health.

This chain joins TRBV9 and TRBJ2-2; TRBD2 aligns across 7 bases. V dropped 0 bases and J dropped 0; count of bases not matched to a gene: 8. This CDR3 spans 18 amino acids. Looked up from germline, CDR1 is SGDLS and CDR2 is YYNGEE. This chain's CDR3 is CASSVVASGGANTGELFF. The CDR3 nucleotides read TGTGCCAGCAGCGTAGTGGCTAGCGGAGGCGCGAACACCGGGGAGCTGTTTTTT.

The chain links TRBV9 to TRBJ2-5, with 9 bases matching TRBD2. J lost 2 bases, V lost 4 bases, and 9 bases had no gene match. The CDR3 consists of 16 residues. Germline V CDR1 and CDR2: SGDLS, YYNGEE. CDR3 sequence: CASSQIPTSGQETQYF. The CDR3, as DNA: TGTGCCAGCAGCCAAATTCCGACTAGCGGACAAGAGACCCAGTACTTC.

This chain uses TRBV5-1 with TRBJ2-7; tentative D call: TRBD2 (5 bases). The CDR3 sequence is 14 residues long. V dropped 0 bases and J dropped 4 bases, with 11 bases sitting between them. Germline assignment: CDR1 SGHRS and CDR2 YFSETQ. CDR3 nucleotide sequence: TGCGCCAGCAGCTTGGCCCCCCGGACTTACGAGCAGTACTTC. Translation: CASSLAPRTYEQYF.

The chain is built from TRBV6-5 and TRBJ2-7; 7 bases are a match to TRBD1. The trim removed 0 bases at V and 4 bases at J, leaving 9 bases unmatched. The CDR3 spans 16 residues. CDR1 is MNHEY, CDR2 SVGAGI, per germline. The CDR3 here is CASSYSVRGIGYEQYF. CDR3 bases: TGTGCCAGCAGTTACTCAGTCAGGGGGATAGGATACGAGCAGTACTTC.

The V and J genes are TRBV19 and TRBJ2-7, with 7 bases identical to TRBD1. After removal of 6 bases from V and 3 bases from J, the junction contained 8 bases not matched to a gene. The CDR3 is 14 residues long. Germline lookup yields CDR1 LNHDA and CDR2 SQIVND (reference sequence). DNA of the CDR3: TGTGCCAGTAGGCCACGGACAGGTCTCTACGAGCAGTACTTC. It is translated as CASRPRTGLYEQYF.

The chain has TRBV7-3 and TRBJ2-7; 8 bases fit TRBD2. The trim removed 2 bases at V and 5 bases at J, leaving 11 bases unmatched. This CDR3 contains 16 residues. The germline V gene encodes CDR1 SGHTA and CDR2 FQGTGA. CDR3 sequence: CASSLEGAGGRDEQYF. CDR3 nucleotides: TGTGCCAGCAGCTTAGAGGGTGCGGGAGGTAGAGACGAGCAGTACTTC.

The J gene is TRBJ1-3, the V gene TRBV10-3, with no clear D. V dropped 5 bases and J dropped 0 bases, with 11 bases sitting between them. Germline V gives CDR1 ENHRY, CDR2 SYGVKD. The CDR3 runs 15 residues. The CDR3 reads CAISTTESSGNTIYF. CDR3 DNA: TGTGCCATCAGTACCACAGAGAGCTCTGGAAACACCATATATTTT.

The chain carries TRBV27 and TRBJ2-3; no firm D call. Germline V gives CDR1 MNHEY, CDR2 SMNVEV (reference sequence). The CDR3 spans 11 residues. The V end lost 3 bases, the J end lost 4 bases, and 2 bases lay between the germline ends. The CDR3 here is CASSLADTQYF. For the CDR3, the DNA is TGTGCCAGCAGTTTGGCAGATACGCAGTATTTT.

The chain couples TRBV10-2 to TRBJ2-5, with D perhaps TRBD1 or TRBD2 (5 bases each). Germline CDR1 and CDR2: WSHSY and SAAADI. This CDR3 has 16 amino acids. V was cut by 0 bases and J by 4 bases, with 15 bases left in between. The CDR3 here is CASSESRDPYRETQYF. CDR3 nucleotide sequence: TGCGCCAGCAGTGAGTCGAGGGACCCCTACCGAGAGACCCAGTACTTC.

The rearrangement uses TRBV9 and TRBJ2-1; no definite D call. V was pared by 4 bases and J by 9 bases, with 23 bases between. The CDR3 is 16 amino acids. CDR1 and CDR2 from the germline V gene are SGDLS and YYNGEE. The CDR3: CASSPIHTATWGEQFF. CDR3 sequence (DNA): TGTGCCAGCAGCCCCATCCATACGGCAACGTGGGGTGAGCAGTTCTTC.

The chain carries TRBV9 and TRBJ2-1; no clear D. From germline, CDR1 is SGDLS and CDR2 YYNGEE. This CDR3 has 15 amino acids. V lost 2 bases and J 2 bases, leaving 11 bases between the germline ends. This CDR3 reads CASSVSTVPYNEQFF. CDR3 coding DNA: TGTGCCAGCAGCGTTTCTACAGTTCCCTACAATGAGCAGTTCTTC. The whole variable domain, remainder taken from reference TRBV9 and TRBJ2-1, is DSGVTQTPKHLITATGQRVTLRCSPRSGDLSVYWYQQSLDQGLQFLIQYYNGEERAKGNILERFSAQQFPDLHSELNLSSLELGDSALYFCASSVSTVPYNEQFFGPGTRLTVL.

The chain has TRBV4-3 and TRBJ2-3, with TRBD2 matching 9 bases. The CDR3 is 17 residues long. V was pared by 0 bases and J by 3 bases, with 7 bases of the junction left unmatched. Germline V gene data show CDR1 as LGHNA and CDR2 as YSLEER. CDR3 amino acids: CASSQEGVAGVTDTQYF. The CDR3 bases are TGCGCCAGCAGCCAAGAAGGAGTAGCGGGAGTGACAGATACGCAGTATTTT.

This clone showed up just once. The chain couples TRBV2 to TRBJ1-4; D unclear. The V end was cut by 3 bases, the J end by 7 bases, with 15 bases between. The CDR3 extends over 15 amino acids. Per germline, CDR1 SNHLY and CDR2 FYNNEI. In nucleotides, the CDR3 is TGTGCCAGCAGTGAGGAGGAGGGCCGTTCTGAAAAACTGTTTTTT. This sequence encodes CASSEEEGRSEKLFF.

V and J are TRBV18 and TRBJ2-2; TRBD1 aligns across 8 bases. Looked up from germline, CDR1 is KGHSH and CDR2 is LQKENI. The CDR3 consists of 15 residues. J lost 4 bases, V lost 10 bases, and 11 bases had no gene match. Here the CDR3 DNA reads TGTGCCACACAAGAGGACAGGGTCATCACCGGGGAGCTGTTTTTT. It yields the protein CATQEDRVITGELFF.

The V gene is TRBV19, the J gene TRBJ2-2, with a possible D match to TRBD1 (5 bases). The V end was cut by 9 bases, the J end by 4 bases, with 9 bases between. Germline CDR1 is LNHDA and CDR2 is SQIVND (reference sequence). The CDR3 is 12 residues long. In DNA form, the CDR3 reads TGTGCCAGCCTCAGGGCCACCGGGGAGCTGTTTTTT. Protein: CASLRATGELFF.

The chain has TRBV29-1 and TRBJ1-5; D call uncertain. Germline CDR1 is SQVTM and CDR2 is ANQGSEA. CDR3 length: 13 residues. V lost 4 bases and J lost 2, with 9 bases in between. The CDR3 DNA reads TGCAGCGTTGCCGGGTACGGCAATCAGCCCCAGCATTTT. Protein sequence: CSVAGYGNQPQHF.

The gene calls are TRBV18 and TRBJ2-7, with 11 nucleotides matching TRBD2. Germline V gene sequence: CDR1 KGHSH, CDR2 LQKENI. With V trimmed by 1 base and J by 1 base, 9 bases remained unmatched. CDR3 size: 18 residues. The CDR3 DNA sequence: TGTGCCAGCTCACCACTGGGACCACTAGCGGGAGTTTCCTACGAGCAGTACTTC. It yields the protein CASSPLGPLAGVSYEQYF.

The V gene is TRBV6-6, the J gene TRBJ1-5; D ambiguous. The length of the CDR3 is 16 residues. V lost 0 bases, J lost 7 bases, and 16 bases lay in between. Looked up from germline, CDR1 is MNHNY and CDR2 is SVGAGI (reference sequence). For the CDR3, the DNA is TGTGCCAGCAGTTACTCAGGCAGCCAAGGAGGGCAGCCCCAGCATTTT. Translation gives CASSYSGSQGGQPQHF.

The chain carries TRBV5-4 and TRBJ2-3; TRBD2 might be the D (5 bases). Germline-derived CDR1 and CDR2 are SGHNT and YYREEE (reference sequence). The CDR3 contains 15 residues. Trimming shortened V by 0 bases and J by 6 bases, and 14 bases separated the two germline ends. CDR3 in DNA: TGTGCCAGCAGCTTGGGCGGGCCCACGGGGGATACGCAGTATTTT. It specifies CASSLGGPTGDTQYF. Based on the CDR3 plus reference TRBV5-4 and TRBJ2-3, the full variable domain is ETGVTQSPTHLIKTRGQQVTLRCSSQSGHNTVSWYQQALGQGPQFIFQYYREEENGRGNFPPRFSGLQFPNYSSELNVNALELDDSALYLCASSLGGPTGDTQYFGPGTRLTVL.

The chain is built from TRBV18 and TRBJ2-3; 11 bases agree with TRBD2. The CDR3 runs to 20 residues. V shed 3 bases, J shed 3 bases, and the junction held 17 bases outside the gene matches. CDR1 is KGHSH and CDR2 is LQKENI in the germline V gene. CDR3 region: CASSPLGLAGGPGGTDTQYF. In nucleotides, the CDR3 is TGTGCCAGCTCACCTCTTGGGCTAGCGGGAGGACCCGGAGGAACAGATACGCAGTATTTT.

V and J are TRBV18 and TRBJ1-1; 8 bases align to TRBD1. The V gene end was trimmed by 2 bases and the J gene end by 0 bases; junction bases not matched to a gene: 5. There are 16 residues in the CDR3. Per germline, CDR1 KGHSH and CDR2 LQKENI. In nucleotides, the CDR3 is TGTGCCAGCTCACCATTGGCAGGGGGCGTGAACACTGAAGCTTTCTTT. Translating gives CASSPLAGGVNTEAFF.